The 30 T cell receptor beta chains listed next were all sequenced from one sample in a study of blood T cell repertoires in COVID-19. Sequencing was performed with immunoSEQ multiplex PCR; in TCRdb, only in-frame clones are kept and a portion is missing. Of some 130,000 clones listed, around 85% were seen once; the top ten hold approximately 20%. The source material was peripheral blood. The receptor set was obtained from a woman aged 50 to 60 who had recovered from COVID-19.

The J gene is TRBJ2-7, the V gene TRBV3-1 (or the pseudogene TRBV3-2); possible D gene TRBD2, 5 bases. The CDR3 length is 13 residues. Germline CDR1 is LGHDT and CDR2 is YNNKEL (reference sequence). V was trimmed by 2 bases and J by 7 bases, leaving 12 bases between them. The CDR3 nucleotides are TGTGCCAGCAGCCAAAACGGGCCGGGGGAGCAGTACTTC. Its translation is CASSQNGPGEQYF.

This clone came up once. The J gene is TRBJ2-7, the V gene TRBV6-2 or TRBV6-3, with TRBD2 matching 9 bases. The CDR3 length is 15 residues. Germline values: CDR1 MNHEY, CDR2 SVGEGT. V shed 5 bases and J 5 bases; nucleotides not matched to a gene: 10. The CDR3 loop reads CASSTGRGRANEQYF. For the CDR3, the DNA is TGTGCCAGCAGTACCGGGCGCGGGAGGGCCAACGAGCAGTACTTC.

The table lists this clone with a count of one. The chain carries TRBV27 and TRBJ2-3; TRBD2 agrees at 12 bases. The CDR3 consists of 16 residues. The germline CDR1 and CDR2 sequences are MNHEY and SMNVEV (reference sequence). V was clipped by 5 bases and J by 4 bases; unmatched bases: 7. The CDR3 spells CASSPLAGGMADTQYF. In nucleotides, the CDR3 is TGTGCCAGCAGTCCCCTAGCGGGGGGGATGGCAGATACGCAGTATTTT.

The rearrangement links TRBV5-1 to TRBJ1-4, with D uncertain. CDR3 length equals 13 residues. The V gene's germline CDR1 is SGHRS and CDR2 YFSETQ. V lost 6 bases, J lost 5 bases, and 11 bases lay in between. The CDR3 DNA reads TGCGCCAGCACCAACAACCTGAATGAAAAACTGTTTTTT. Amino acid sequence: CASTNNLNEKLFF.

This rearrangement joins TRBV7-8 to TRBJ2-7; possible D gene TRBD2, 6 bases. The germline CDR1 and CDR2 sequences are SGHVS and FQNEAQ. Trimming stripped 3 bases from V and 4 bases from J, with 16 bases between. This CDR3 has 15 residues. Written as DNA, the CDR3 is TGTGCCAGCAGCTTGAAGCTTGAGGGGAGGTACGAGCAGTACTTC. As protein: CASSLKLEGRYEQYF.

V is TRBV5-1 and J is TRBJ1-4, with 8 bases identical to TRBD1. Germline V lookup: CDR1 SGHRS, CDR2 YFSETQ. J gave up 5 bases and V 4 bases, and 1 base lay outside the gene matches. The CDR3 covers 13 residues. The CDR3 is CASSRTGNEKLFF. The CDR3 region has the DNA TGCGCCAGCAGCCGGACAGGGAATGAAAAACTGTTTTTT.

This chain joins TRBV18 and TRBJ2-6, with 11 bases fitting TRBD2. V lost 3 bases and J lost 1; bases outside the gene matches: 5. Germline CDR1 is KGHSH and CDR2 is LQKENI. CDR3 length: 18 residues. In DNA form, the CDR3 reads TGTGCCAGCTCACCCACTAGCGGGGGAACATCTGGGGCCAACGTCCTGACTTTC. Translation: CASSPTSGGTSGANVLTF.

The DNA of the CDR3 is TGCGCCAGCAGCTCCCCACCACTCACTGAAGCTTTCTTT. It is translated as CASSSPPLTEAFF. The V gene is TRBV5-1, the J gene TRBJ1-1; D is unclear. Germline loops: CDR1 SGHRS, CDR2 YFSETQ. The germline V and J ends were trimmed by 3 bases and 4 bases, with 10 bases remaining between them. The CDR3 extends over 13 amino acids. Combining the CDR3 with reference TRBV5-1 and TRBJ1-1 gives the whole variable domain KAGVTQTPRYLIKTRGQQVTLSCSPISGHRSVSWYQQTPGQGLQFLFEYFSETQRNKGNFPGRFSGRQFSNSRSEMNVSTLELGDSALYLCASSSPPLTEAFFGQGTRLTVV.

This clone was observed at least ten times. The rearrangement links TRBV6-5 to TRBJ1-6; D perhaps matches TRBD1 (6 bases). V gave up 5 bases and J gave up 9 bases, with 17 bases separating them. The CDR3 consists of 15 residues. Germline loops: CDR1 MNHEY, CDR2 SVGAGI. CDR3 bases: TGTGCCAGCAGTCCCAAACAGGGCTCGGGTTCACCCCTCCACTTT. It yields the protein CASSPKQGSGSPLHF.

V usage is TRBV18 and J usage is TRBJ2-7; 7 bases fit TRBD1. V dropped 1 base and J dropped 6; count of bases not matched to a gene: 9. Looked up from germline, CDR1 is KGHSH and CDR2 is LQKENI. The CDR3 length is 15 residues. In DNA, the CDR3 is TGTGCCAGCTCACCACGGGCAGGGGGTATCTCCGAGCAGTACTTC. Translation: CASSPRAGGISEQYF.

CDR3 bases: TGCGCCAGCAGCTTGGCTCCCGGAGGGCCGGGCTCCTACGAGCAGTACTTC. Translation gives CASSLAPGGPGSYEQYF. The chain is built from TRBV5-1 and TRBJ2-7; a weak D match, TRBD2 (6 bases). The V gene lost 0 bases and the J gene lost 0 bases, with 16 bases spanning the gap. Germline assignment: CDR1 SGHRS and CDR2 YFSETQ. This CDR3 is 17 amino acids long.

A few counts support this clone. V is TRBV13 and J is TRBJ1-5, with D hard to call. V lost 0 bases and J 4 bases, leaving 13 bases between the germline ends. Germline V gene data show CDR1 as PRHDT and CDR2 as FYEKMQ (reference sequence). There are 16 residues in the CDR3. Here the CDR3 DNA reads TGTGCCAGCAGCTTAGGTGTCAGGCTGGAAAATCAGCCCCAGCATTTT. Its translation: CASSLGVRLENQPQHF.

CDR3 DNA: TGTGCCAGTAGTATCAGAGGGACTAGCGGGAGACCCACCGGGGAGCTGTTTTTT. Translating gives CASSIRGTSGRPTGELFF. The genes are TRBV19 and TRBJ2-2; 14 positions agree with TRBD2. CDR3 length equals 18 residues. With 3 bases clipped from V and 4 bases from J, the junction kept 7 bases outside the gene matches. Germline V gives CDR1 LNHDA, CDR2 SQIVND (reference sequence). The full variable domain, its missing parts supplied by reference TRBV19 and TRBJ2-2, is DGGITQSPKYLFRKEGQNVTLSCEQNLNHDAMYWYRQDPGQGLRLIYYSQIVNDFQKGDIAEGYSVSREKKESFPLTVTSAQKNPTAFYLCASSIRGTSGRPTGELFFGEGSRLTVL.

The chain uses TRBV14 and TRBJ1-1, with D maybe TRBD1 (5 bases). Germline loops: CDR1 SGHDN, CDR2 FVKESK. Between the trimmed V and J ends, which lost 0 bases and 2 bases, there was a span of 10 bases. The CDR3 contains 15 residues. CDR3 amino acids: CASSQDLQGNTEAFF. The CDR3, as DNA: TGTGCCAGCAGCCAAGATCTTCAGGGTAACACTGAAGCTTTCTTT.

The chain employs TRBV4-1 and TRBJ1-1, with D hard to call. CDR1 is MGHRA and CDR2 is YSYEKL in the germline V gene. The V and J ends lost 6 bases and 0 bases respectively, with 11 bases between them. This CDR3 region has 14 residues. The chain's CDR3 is CASSRGGMNTEAFF. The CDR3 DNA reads TGCGCCAGCAGTCGAGGCGGGATGAACACTGAAGCTTTCTTT.

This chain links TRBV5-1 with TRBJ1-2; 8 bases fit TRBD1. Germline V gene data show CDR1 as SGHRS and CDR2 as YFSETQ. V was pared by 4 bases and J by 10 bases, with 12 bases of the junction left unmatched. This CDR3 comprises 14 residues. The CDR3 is CASSPRVGQVDYTF. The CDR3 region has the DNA TGCGCCAGCAGCCCCAGGGTGGGACAGGTTGACTACACCTTC.

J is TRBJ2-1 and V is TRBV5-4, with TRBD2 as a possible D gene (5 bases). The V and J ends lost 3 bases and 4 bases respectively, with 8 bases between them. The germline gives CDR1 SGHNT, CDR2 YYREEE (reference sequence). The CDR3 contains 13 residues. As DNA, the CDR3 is TGTGCCAGCAGCTCGGAGGTTTACAATGAGCAGTTCTTC. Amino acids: CASSSEVYNEQFF.

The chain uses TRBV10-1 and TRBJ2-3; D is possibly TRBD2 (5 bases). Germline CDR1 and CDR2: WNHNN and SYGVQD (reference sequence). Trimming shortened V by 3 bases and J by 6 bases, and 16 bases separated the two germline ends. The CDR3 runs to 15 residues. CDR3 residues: CASSDIRGLEDTQYF. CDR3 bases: TGCGCCAGCAGTGACATACGAGGGCTAGAGGATACGCAGTATTTT.

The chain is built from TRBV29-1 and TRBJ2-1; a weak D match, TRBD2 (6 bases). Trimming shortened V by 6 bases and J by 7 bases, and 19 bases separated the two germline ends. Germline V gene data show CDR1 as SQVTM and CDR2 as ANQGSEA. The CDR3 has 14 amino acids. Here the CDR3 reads CSVLVLGTANEQFF. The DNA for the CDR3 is TGCAGCGTACTGGTGCTAGGGACTGCAAATGAGCAGTTCTTC.

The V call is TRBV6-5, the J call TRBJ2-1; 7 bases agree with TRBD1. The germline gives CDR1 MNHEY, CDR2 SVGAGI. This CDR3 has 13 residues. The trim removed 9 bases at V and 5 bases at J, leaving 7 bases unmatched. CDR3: CASRKDRDNEQFF. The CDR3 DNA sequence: TGTGCCAGTCGGAAAGACAGGGACAATGAGCAGTTCTTC.

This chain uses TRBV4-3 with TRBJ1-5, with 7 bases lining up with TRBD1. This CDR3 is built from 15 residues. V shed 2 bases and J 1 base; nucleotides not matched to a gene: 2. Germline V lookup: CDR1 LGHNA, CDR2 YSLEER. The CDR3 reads CASSQSTGSNQPQHF. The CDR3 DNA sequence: TGCGCCAGCAGCCAATCGACAGGGAGCAATCAGCCCCAGCATTTT.

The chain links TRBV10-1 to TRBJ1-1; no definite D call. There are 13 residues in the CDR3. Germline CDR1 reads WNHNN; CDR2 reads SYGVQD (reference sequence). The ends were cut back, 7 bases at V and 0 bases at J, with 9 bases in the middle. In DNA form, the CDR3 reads TGCGCCAGCATGTCGTCAGTGAACACTGAAGCTTTCTTT. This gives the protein CASMSSVNTEAFF.

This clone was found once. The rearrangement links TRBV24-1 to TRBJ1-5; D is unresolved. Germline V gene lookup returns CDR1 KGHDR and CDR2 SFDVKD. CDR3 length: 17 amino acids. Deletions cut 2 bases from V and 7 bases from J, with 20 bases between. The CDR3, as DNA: TGTGCCACCAGTGATTCGGGGTCCGCGGAGTTAGCACAGCCCCAGCATTTT. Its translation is CATSDSGSAELAQPQHF.

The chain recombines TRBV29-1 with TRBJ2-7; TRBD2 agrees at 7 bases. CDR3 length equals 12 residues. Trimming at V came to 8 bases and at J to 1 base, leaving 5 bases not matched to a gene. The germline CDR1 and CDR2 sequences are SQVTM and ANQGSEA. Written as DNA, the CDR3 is TGCAGCTTTCAGCGGGGATCCTACGAGCAGTACTTC. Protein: CSFQRGSYEQYF.

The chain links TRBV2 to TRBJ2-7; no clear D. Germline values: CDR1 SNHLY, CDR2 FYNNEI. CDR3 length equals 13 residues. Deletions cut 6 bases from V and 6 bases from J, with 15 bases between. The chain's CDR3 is CASRADIASEQYF. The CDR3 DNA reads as TGTGCCAGCAGGGCCGACATTGCAAGCGAGCAGTACTTC.

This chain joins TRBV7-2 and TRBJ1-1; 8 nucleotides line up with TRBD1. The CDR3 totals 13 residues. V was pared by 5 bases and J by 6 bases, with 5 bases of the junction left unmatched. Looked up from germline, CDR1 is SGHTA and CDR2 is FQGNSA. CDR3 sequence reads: CASSTGQGSEAFF. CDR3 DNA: TGTGCCAGCAGCACCGGACAGGGCTCTGAAGCTTTCTTT.

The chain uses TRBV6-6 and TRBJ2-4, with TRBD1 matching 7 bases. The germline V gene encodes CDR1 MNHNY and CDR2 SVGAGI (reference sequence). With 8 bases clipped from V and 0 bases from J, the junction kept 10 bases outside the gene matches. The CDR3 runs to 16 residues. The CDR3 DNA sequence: TGTGCCAGCGACAACCGGGACAGAGTAGCCAAAAACATTCAGTACTTC. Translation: CASDNRDRVAKNIQYF.

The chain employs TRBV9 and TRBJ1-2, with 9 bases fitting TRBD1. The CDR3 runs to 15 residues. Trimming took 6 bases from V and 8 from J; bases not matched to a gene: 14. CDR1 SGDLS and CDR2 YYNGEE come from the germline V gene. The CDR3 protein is CASKSQLQGALGYTF. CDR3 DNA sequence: TGTGCCAGCAAATCCCAACTACAGGGGGCGCTCGGCTACACCTTC.

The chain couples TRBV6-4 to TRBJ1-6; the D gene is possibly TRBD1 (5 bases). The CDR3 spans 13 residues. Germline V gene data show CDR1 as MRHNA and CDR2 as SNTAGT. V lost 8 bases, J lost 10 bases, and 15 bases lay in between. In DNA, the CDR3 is TGTGCCAGCTCCAGCTCGGGGGACTCACCCCTCCACTTT. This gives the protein CASSSSGDSPLHF.

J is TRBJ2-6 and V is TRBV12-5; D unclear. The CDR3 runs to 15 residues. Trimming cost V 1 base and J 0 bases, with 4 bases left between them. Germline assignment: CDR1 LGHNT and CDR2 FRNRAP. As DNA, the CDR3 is TGTGCTAGTGGTTTGGGGAGCTCTGGGGCCAACGTCCTGACTTTC. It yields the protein CASGLGSSGANVLTF.